This is a list of T cell receptor beta chains from one sample in a study of blood T cell repertoires in COVID-19. Libraries were prepared by immunoSEQ multiplex PCR; TCRdb keeps only in-frame clonotypes and omits some of them. The sample lists about 320,000 clones, 85% seen once, with about 2% in the top ten. The sequenced sample consisted of PBMCs or T cells enriched from blood (not recorded which). Receptor source: a woman in her twenties or thirties who had been exposed to COVID-19. The CDR3 runs from the conserved cysteine through the conserved F or W. A D gene is named only where the DNA matches it firmly. Size is omitted from some rows. Given values are once, few, many or a class for expanded clones.

>.|.|TRBV6-1|TRBJ2-2
TGTGCCAGCAGTTTACTGTCCGGGGAGCTGTTTTTT
CASSLLSGELFF
>few|TRBD1|TRBV19|TRBJ1-5
TGTGCCAGTAGCTTACAGGGGGATCAGCCCCAGCATTTT
CASSLQGDQPQHF
>.|.|TRBV5-4|TRBJ1-6
TGTGCCAGCAGCTTGAACGGGGGAGACAATTCACCCCTCCACTTT
CASSLNGGDNSPLHF
>many|TRBD1|TRBV30|TRBJ1-5
TGTGCCTGGAGTAAAAACAGGGGGTACGAGAATCAGCCCCAGCATTTT
CAWSKNRGYENQPQHF
>.|.|TRBV27|TRBJ2-5
TGTGCCAGCAGGGCCACAGTGATCCAAGAGACCCAGTACTTC
CASRATVIQETQYF
>.|.|TRBV3-1/TRBV3-2|TRBJ2-3
TGTGCCAGCAGCCAAGAAGAGGAGAGAACAGATACGCAGTATTTT
CASSQEEERTDTQYF
>.|TRBD1|TRBV27|TRBJ1-2
TGTACGAACCCGGGGGCAGGGGGCCGATGGGGGTATGGCTACACCTTC
CTNPGAGGRWGYGYTF
>few|TRBD1|TRBV4-3|TRBJ1-5
TGCGCCAGCAGCCAAACAGGGGATCAGCCCCAGCATTTT
CASSQTGDQPQHF
>.|.|TRBV28|TRBJ2-1
TGTGCCAGTTTAAGACAGGCGAGCGATGAGCAGTTCTTC
CASLRQASDEQFF
>.|TRBD2|TRBV28|TRBJ2-3
TGTGCCAGCAGTTTCCCGCCTAGCGGGAGTATGACAGATACGCAGTATTTT
CASSFPPSGSMTDTQYF
>.|.|TRBV19|TRBJ2-7
TGTGCCAGTAGTCCACGGACAGCGGCGTGGAGCGAGCAGTACTTC
CASSPRTAAWSEQYF
>.|.|TRBV27|TRBJ2-3
TGTGCCAGCAGTTTACGAACAGGTACAACAGATACGCAGTATTTT
CASSLRTGTTDTQYF
>.|TRBD2|TRBV28|TRBJ2-6
TGTGCCAGCAGTTTCGATGCCGGGGGGGCTGGGGCCAACGTCCTGACTTTC
CASSFDAGGAGANVLTF
>.|.|TRBV5-1|TRBJ1-6
TGCGCCGGTTTGGGAGGGTCGGACCAAAATTCACCCCTCCACTTT
CAGLGGSDQNSPLHF
>.|.|TRBV28|TRBJ2-7
TGTGCCAGCAGTTTAGGGGGGTCCAACTCCTACGAGCAGTACTTC
CASSLGGSNSYEQYF
>few|TRBD1|TRBV19|TRBJ1-2
TGTGCCAGTAGCAACACAGGGGCCTATGGCTACACCTTC
CASSNTGAYGYTF